This record covers a single TCR beta chain. Its specificity is unknown. The data are from a study of cytomegalovirus exposure and HLA in healthy donors. For the study at large: Early release data held around 82 million unique TCRs from HLA-typed donors. Study results and caveats: It was about 150 TCR beta chains that were listed as cytomegalovirus-associated. HLA allele associations emerged for fewer than 20,000 TCR beta sequences in a later analysis, at 0.05 false discovery rate.

CDR1 and CDR2 from the germline V gene are LGHNA and YNFKEQ. Trimming removed 0 bases at V and 5 bases at J, with 11 bases between. This CDR3 contains 15 residues. The PCR contained 60 Vbeta and 13 Jbeta primers. In the original analysis: About 10 million of tens of millions of unique TCR beta chains were shared, per a later count. Here immunoSEQ multiplex PCR was the method, and the copy in TCRdb shows in-frame clones only, minus some. The V and J calls and clone size are taken from that table; D and trimming were inferred from the DNA. Found here are 100,000 or so clones, about three quarters of them singletons; the top ten hold roughly 5.7%.

The chain employs TRBV4-2 and TRBJ1-5; possible D gene TRBD1, 5 bases. Material: PBMCs. The TCR sequence derives from a male donor in good health and CMV-seronegative. The CDR3 nucleotides are TGTGCCAGCAGCCAAGACGGACACAGTGATCAGCCCCAGCATTTT. It yields the protein CASSQDGHSDQPQHF.